The sequence of this T cell receptor beta chain was determined in a study of metastatic and nonmetastatic thyroid tumors. Ten or more counts support this clone. The CDR3 has 18 amino acids. Germline CDR1 and CDR2: LNHDA and SQIVND (reference sequence). The V and J ends lost 5 bases and 2 bases, in that order; junction bases with no gene match: 14. With MiXCR, TCRdb called clones anew from the PCR reads. The sample consists of fewer than 15,000 clones, roughly 12% of them appearing once. Prior to thyroid surgery, none of the patients had received any treatment. This TCR derives from a female donor with papillary thyroid cancer or a benign thyroid nodule (not recorded which). Some clones in this sample may be carry-over from other donors' samples. The sequenced sample was blood. The chain uses TRBV19 and TRBJ1-5; TRBD1 matches at 8 bases. As DNA, the CDR3 is TGTGCCAGTAGTCCTCGACAGGGGAGGTCGGTCGGCAATCAGCCCCAGCATTTT. Its protein is CASSPRQGRSVGNQPQHF.